A single T cell receptor beta chain is shown here with its context. This record belongs to a study of blood T cell repertoires in COVID-19. On the study more broadly: Samples of COVID-19 (acute and convalescent) were obtained from the United States, Italy and Spain. In each case, the material was cDNA or gDNA derived from T cells, B-cell-depleted T cells, or PBMCs.

Each participant's cohort was designated according to participant-reported clinical history. In the authors' methods: The authors estimated nucleated cell counts from reference gene primer amplification. The repertoire was sequenced with immunoSEQ multiplex PCR; TCRdb's copy has only in-frame clones and lacks some. The V and J calls and clone size are taken from that table; D and trimming were inferred from the DNA. The data hold about 430,000 clones, with about 88% observed a single time. CDR1 is MNHEY, CDR2 SVGAGI, per germline. V lost 0 bases to trimming and J lost 0 bases; unmatched junction nucleotides: 0. The CDR3 has 16 amino acids.

Input material: PBMCs or T cells enriched from blood (not recorded which). The chain links TRBV6-5 to TRBJ1-4; 8 bases agree with TRBD1. The sequence came from a young woman who had been exposed to COVID-19. CDR3 loop: CASSYSGQATNEKLFF. As DNA, the CDR3 is TGTGCCAGCAGTTACTCGGGACAGGCAACTAATGAAAAACTGTTTTTT.